A selection of T cell receptor beta chains follows, all from one sample in a study of blood T cell repertoires in COVID-19. Data came from immunoSEQ multiplex PCR; TCRdb stores just in-frame clones and leaves some out. The data contain 190,000 or so clones, around 80% of them singletons. Material: peripheral blood. These receptors all stem from a woman older than 75 with active or convalescent COVID-19. The conserved cysteine and the conserved F or W are not part of the CDR3 here. Each record gives: CDR3 protein, V gene, J gene.

cdr3_aa: ASSLGAGGLTDTQY; v_call: TRBV5-1; j_call: TRBJ2-3
cdr3_aa: ASSQDPTGVAGTDTQY; v_call: TRBV4-3; j_call: TRBJ2-3
cdr3_aa: ASRQRPRTDTQY; v_call: TRBV28; j_call: TRBJ2-3
cdr3_aa: ASSQDTGTREAF; v_call: TRBV4-3; j_call: TRBJ2-1
cdr3_aa: SGSDWYGYT; v_call: TRBV29-1; j_call: TRBJ1-2
cdr3_aa: ASSLGGGLKSGELF; v_call: TRBV7-9; j_call: TRBJ2-2
cdr3_aa: ASSVDGSTGNTEAF; v_call: TRBV5-1; j_call: TRBJ1-1
cdr3_aa: AWRFSGGGEQY; v_call: TRBV30; j_call: TRBJ2-7
cdr3_aa: ASSGLGETQY; v_call: TRBV2; j_call: TRBJ2-5
cdr3_aa: ASRVTLGGGAHEQF; v_call: TRBV28; j_call: TRBJ2-1
cdr3_aa: ASRSAEAF; v_call: TRBV28; j_call: TRBJ1-1